This T cell receptor beta chain is from a study of post-analysis software for immune sequencing data. Study findings and constraints: Normalized Chao1 diversity in multiple sclerosis patients fell significantly below that of controls. Those samples that were prepared in the same batch co-clustered strongly by F measure.

The library was made from cDNA and included unique molecular identifiers. One entry per CDR3 protein, called by TCRdb with MiXCR from the PCR reads. The profile shows some 800,000 distinct CDR3 sequences, roughly 46% of them singletons. This clonotype was picked up a small number of times. What it binds is not known. The clonotype comes from a girl aged 5 to 17 with multiple sclerosis. Sequencing was performed on blood.

CDR3 sequence: CASSFATSGNEQFF. In DNA form, the CDR3 reads TGTGCCAGCAGTTTTGCCACTAGCGGCAATGAGCAGTTCTTC. The V gene is TRBV28, the J gene TRBJ2-1, with TRBD2 matching over 8 bases. V was clipped by 3 bases and J by 6 bases; unmatched bases: 4. The CDR3 contains 14 residues. Germline V gene sequence: CDR1 MDHEN, CDR2 SYDVKM.